This T cell receptor beta chain is from a study of OX40 agonist ivuxolimab in advanced cancers. Overall study context: Participants, around 80% male, averaged roughly 55 years of age, ranging from roughly 20 to 79. Whole-study findings and limits: In the 0.1 to 3.0 mg/kg range, CD4+ and CD8+ blood T cells had expanded clonally by week 6.

Trimming pared 5 bases from V and 4 bases from J, leaving 18 bases between. The germline CDR1 and CDR2 sequences are SGHTA and FQGNSA. The CDR3 runs to 16 residues. TCRdb keeps only in-frame clones here, not all; method: immunoSEQ multiplex PCR. The sample includes more than 60,000 clones, 70% to 90% of them seen just once. As for this clone: Its antigen remains unknown.

Any history of autoimmune disease or systemic immunosuppression disqualified patients. The V call is TRBV7-2, the J call TRBJ2-1, with D tentatively TRBD2 (5 bases). This material consisted of CD4+ or CD8+ T cells sorted from blood, taken in a trial of the OX40 agonist ivuxolimab. The sequence derives from an adult with an advanced solid tumor such as melanoma, head and neck, liver or kidney cancer. CDR3 bases: TGTGCCAGCAGCCCCGGGGTTAGGAGGTTTTACAATGAGCAGTTCTTC. This sequence encodes CASSPGVRRFYNEQFF.